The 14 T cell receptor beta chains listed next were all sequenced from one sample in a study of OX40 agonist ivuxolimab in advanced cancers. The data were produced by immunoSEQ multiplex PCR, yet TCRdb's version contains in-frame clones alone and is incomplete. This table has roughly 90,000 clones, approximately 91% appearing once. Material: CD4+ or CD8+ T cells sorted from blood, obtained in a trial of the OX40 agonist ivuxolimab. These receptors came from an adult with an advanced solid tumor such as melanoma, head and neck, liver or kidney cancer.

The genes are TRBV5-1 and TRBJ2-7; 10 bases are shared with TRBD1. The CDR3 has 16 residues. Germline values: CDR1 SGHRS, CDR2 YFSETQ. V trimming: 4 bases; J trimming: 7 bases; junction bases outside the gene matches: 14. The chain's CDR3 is CASSLPAGGQGMEQYF. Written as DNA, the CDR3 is TGCGCCAGCAGCCTGCCTGCCGGGGGACAGGGGATGGAGCAGTACTTC. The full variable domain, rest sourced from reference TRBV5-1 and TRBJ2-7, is KAGVTQTPRYLIKTRGQQVTLSCSPISGHRSVSWYQQTPGQGLQFLFEYFSETQRNKGNFPGRFSGRQFSNSRSEMNVSTLELGDSALYLCASSLPAGGQGMEQYFGPGTRLTVT.

This CDR3 reads CASSPAGGAHTDTQYF. The CDR3 bases are TGTGCCAGCTCACCGGCTGGAGGGGCACACACAGATACGCAGTATTTT. The chain employs TRBV18 and TRBJ2-3; weak D call: TRBD2 (6 bases). Germline assignment: CDR1 KGHSH and CDR2 LQKENI. This CDR3 is built from 16 residues. V shed 3 bases and J shed 2 bases, with 15 bases lying between them.

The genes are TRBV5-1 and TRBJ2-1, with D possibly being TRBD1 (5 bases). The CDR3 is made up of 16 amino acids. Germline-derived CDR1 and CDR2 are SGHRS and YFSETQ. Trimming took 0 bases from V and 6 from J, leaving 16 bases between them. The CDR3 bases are TGCGCCAGCAGCTTGGAAGCGTGGACACCTTCCAATGAGCAGTTCTTC. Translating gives CASSLEAWTPSNEQFF.

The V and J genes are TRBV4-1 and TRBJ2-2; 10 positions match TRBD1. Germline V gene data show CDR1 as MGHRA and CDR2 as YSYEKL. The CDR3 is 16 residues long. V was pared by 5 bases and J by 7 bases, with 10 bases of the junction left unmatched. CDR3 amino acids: CASSEGATGGFGELFF. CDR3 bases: TGCGCCAGCAGCGAAGGAGCGACAGGGGGCTTCGGGGAGCTGTTTTTT.

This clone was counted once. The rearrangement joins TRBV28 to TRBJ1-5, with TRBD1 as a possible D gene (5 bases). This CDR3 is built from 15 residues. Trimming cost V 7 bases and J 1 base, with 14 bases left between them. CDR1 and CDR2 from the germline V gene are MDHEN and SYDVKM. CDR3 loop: CASTSGPLSNQPQHF. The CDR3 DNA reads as TGTGCCAGCACCTCGGGACCTCTGAGCAATCAGCCCCAGCATTTT.

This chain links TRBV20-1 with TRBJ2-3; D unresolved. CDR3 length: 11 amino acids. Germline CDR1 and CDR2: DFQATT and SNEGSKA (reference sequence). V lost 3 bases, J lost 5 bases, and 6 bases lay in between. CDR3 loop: CSARALDTQYF. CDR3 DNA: TGCAGTGCTAGGGCCCTAGATACGCAGTATTTT.

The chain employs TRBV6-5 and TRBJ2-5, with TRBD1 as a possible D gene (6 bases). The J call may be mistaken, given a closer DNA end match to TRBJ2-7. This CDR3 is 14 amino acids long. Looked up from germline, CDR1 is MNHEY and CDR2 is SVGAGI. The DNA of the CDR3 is TGTGCCAGCAGTACAGGGTTACTCTCCTACGAGCAGTACTTC. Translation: CASSTGLLSYEQYF.

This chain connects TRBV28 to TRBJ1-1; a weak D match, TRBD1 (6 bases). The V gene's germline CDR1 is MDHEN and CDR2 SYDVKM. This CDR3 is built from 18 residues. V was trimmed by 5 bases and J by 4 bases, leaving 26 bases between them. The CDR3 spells CASSPPRGFGDWGTEAFF. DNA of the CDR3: TGTGCCAGCAGTCCCCCGAGGGGGTTCGGGGACTGGGGCACTGAAGCTTTCTTT. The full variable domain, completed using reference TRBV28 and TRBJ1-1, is DVKVTQSSRYLVKRTGEKVFLECVQDMDHENMFWYRQDPGLGLRLIYFSYDVKMKEKGDIPEGYSVSREKKERFSLILESASTNQTSMYLCASSPPRGFGDWGTEAFFGQGTRLTVV.

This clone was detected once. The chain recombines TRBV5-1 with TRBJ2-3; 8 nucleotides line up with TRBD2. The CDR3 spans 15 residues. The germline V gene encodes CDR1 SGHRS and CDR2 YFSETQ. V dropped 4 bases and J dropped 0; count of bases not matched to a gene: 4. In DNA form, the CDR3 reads TGCGCCAGCAGCATACTAGCGGAGAGCACAGATACGCAGTATTTT. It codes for CASSILAESTDTQYF. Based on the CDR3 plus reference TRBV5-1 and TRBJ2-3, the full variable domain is KAGVTQTPRYLIKTRGQQVTLSCSPISGHRSVSWYQQTPGQGLQFLFEYFSETQRNKGNFPGRFSGRQFSNSRSEMNVSTLELGDSALYLCASSILAESTDTQYFGPGTRLTVL.

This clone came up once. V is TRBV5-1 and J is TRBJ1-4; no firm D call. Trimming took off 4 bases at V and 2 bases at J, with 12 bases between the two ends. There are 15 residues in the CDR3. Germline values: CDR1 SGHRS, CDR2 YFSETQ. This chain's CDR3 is CASSPRPGTNEKLFF. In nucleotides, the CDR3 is TGCGCCAGCAGCCCCAGGCCCGGGACTAATGAAAAACTGTTTTTT. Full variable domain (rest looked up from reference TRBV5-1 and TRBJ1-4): KAGVTQTPRYLIKTRGQQVTLSCSPISGHRSVSWYQQTPGQGLQFLFEYFSETQRNKGNFPGRFSGRQFSNSRSEMNVSTLELGDSALYLCASSPRPGTNEKLFFGSGTQLSVL.

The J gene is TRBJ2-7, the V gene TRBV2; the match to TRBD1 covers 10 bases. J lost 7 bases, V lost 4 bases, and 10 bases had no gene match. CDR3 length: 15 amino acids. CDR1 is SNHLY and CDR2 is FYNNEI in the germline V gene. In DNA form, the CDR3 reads TGTGCCAGCAGTGCCGGTTGGACAGGGGGTTATGAGCAGTACTTC. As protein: CASSAGWTGGYEQYF.

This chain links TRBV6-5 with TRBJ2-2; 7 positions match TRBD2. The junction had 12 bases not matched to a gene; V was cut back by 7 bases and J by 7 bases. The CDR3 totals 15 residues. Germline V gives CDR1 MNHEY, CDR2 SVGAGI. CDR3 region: CASTRSGEGSGELFF. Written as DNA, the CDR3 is TGTGCCAGCACCAGGTCGGGGGAGGGAAGCGGGGAGCTGTTTTTT.

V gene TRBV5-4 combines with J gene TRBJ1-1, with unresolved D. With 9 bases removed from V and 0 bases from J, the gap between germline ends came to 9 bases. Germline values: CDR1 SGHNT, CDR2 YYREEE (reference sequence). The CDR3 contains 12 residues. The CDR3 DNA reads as TGTGCCACACGAGGCATGAACACTGAAGCTTTCTTT. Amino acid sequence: CATRGMNTEAFF.

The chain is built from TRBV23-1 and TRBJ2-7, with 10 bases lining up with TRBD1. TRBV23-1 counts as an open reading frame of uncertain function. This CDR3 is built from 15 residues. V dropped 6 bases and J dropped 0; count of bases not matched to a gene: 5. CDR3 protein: CASRPGQGPSYEQYF. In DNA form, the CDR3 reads TGCGCCAGCAGGCCGGGACAGGGGCCCTCCTACGAGCAGTACTTC.